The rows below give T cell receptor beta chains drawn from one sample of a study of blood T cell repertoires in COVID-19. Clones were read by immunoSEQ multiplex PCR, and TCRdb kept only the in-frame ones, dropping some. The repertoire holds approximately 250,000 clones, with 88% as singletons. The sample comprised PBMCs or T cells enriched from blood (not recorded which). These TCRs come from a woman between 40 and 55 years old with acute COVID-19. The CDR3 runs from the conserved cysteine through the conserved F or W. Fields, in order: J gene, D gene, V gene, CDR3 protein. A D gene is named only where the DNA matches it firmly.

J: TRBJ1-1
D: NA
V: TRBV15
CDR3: CATSTPNFGQVEAFF

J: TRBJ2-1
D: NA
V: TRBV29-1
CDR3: CSLDPTVSGNEQFF

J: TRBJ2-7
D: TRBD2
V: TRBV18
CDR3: CASSRVAGDSEQYF

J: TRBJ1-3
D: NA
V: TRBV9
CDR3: CASSVGGLNTIYF

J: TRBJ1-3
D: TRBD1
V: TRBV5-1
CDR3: CASSWSQQGASGNTIYF

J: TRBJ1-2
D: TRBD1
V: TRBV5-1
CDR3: CASSWTGGAYGYTF

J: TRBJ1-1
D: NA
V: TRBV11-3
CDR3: CASSRWEASTEAFF

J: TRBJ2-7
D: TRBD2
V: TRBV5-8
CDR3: CASSRRLAGHYEQYF

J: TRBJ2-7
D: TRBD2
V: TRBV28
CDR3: CASSPILAGSYEQYF

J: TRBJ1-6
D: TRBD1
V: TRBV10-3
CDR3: CAISEPGTGGGSPLHF

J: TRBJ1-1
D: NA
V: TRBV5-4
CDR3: CASSTGDGYTEAFF

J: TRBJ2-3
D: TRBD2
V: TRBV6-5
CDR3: CASSYSSGFTDTQYF

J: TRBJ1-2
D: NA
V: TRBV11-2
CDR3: CASSLGFSGSGYTF

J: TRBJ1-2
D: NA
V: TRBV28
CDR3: CASRTPMFGYTF

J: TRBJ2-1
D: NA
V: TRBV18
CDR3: CASSPGEANEQFF

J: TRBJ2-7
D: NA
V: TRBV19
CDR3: CASSIAGGYEQYF

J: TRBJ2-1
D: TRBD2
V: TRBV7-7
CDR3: CASSLGLAGKNEQFF

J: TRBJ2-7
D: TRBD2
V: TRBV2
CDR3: CASYFEWAGGYEQYF

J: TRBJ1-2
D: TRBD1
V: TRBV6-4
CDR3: CASNARDRECYGYTF

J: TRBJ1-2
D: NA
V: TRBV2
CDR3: CASSERQAGVSSGYTF

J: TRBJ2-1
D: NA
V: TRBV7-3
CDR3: CASSAGGLVSGNEQFF

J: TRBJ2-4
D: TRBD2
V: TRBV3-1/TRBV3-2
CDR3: CASSQSGRGFHIQYF

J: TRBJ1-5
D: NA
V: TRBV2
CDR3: CASREGGGRNNQPQHF

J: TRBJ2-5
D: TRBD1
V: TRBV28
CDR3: CACQLEGGSQETQYF

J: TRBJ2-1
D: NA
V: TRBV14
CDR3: CASSQGAGSSYNEQFF

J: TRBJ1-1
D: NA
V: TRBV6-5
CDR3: CASSYSGWNTEAFF

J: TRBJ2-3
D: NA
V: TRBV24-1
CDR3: CATSDLGGVSTDTQYF

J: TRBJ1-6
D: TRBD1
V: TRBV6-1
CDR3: CASSGRTGSSYNSPLHF

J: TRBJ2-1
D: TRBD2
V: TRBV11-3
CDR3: CASSSVAGGYNEQFF

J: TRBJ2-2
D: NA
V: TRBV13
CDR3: CASSLPVNTGELFF

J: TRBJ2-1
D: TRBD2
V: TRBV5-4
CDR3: CASSRLAGGPINEQFF

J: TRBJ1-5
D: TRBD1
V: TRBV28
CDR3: CASSLLSQGAQPQHF

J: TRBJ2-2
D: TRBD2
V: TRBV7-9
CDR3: CASSLGSGDTGELFF

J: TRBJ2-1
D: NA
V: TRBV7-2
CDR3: CASNDRDYNEQFF

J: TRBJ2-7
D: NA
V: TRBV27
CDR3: CASSSRRNRDEQYF

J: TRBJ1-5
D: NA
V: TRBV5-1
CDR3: CASRLDGSSSWQPQHF

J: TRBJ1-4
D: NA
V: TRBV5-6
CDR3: CASSGGQFEKLFF

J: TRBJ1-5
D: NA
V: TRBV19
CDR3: CASSRYNQPQHF

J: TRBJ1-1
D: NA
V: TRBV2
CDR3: CASTLTVNTEAFF

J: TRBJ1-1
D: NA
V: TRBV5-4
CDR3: CASSLGGRRDTEAFF

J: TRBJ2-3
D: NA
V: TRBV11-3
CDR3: CASSLGVMAEYTDTQYF

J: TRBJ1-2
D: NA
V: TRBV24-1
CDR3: CATSDPDRNYGYTF

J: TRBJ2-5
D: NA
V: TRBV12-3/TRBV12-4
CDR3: CASIGPDLETQYF

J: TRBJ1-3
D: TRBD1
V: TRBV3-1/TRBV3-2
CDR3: CASSRTGKENTIYF

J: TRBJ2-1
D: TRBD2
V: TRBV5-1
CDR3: CASSPTGGAETGNEQFF

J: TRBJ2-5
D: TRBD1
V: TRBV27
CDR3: CASSYRDRGPETQYF

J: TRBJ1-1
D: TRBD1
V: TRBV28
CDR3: CASASTGVGDTEAFF

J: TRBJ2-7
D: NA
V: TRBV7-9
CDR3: CASSPTAYEQYF